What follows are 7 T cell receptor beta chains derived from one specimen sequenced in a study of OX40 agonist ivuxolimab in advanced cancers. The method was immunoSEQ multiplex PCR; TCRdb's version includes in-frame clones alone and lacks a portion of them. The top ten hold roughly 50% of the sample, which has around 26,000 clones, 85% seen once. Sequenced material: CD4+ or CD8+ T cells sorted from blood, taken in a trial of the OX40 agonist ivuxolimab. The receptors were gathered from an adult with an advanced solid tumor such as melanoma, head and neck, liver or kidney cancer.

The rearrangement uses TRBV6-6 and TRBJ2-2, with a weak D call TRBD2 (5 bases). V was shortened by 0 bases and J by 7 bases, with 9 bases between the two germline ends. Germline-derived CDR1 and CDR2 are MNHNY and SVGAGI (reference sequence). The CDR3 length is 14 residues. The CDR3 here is CASSYSVGGGELFF. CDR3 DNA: TGTGCCAGCAGTTACTCAGTCGGAGGCGGGGAGCTGTTTTTT.

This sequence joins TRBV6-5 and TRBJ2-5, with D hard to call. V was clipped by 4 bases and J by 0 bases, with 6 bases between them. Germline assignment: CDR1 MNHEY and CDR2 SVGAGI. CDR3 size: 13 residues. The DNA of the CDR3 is TGTGCCAGCAGTTTCGGGTACCAAGAGACCCAGTACTTC. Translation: CASSFGYQETQYF.

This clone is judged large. The CDR3 bases are TGTGCCAGCAGCCAAGTTGGGGTAACAGATACGCAGTATTTT. Translating it yields CASSQVGVTDTQYF. This chain joins TRBV4-2 and TRBJ2-3; D ambiguous. Trimming shortened V by 1 base and J by 3 bases, and 8 bases separated the two germline ends. The germline CDR1 and CDR2 sequences are LGHNA and YNFKEQ. The CDR3 spans 14 residues.

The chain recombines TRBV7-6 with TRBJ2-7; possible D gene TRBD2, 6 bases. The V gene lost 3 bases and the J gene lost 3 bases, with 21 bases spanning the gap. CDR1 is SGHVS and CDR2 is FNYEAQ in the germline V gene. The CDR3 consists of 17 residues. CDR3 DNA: TGTGCCAGCAGCTTGTCGAGAACAAGGTTCGGGGGCTACGAGCAGTACTTC. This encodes CASSLSRTRFGGYEQYF.

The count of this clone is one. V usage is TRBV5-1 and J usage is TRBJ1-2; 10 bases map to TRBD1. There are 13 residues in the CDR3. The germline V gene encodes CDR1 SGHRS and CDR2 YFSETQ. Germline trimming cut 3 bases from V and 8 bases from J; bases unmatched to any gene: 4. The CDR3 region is CASSSGQGDGYTF. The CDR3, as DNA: TGCGCCAGCAGCTCCGGACAGGGGGACGGCTACACCTTC.

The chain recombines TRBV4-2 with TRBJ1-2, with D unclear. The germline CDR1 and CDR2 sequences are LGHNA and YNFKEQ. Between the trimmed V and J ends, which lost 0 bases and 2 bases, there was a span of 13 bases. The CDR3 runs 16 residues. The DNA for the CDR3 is TGTGCCAGCAGCCAAGAATTAGGCTCCGCAAACTATGGCTACACCTTC. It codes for CASSQELGSANYGYTF.

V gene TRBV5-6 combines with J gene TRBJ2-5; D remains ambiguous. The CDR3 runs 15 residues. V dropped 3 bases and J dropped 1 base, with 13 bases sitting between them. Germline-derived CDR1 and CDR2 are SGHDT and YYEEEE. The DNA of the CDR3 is TGTGCCAGCAGCTCGAGCCCTGACCTCCAAGAGACCCAGTACTTC. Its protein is CASSSSPDLQETQYF.